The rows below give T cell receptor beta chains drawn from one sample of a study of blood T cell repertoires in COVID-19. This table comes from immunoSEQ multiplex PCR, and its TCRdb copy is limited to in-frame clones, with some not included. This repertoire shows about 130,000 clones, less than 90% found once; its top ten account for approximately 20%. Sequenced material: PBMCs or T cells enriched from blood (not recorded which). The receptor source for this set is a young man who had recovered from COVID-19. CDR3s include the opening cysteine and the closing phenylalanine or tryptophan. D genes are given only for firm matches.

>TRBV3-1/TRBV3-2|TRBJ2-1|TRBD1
TGTGCCAGCAGCCACAACCCGGGACAGGGGGCCAATGAGCAGTTCTTC
CASSHNPGQGANEQFF
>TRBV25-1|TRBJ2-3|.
TGTGCCAGCAGACCCCGTGGCAGGGTTAGCACAGATACGCAGTATTTT
CASRPRGRVSTDTQYF
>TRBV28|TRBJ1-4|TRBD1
TGTGCCAGCAGTCGACCCGGGACAGTCGGTTTGGAAAAACTGTTTTTT
CASSRPGTVGLEKLFF
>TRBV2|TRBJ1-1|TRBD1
TGTGCCAGCACCCTGACAGGGTCCCAGGCTGAAGCTTTCTTT
CASTLTGSQAEAFF
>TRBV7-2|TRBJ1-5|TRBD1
TGTGCCAGCAGCTTAGATATGTGGACAGGACCTAATCAGCCCCAGCATTTT
CASSLDMWTGPNQPQHF
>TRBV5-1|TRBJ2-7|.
TGCGCCAGCAGCCTTGTGGAGGGCCCTCACGAGCAGTACTTC
CASSLVEGPHEQYF
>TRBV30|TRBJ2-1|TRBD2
TGTGCCTGGAGTGTCCTAGCGGGAGGTGATACCTACAATGAGCAGTTCTTC
CAWSVLAGGDTYNEQFF
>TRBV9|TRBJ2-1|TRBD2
TGTGCCAGCAGCGTAGGACTAGCGGGGGGCCGTTACAATGAGCAGTTCTTC
CASSVGLAGGRYNEQFF
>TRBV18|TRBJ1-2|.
TGTGCCAGCTCACCAGGGACAAGAAATGGCTACACCTTC
CASSPGTRNGYTF
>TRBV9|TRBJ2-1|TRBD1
TGTGCCAGCAGCCCCGGGACAGGGGGCCGAAATGAGCAGTTCTTC
CASSPGTGGRNEQFF
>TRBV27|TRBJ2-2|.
TGTGCCAGCAGTCCAACGACAGGAGATACCGGGGAGCTGTTTTTT
CASSPTTGDTGELFF
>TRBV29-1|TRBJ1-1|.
TGCAGCGTTGAGTCAGTTCAGAACACTGAAGCTTTCTTT
CSVESVQNTEAFF